This passage covers 17 T cell receptor beta chains from one sample sequenced in a study of T and B cells in COVID-19 patients. TRB rearrangements were amplified by multiplex PCR with BIOMED2 TRB-A/B primers. One entry per CDR3 protein, called by TCRdb with MiXCR from the multiplex PCR reads. This sample carries approximately 10,000 distinct CDR3 sequences, nearly 30% of them seen once, and the ten largest clones take 28%. From blood, roughly 220-550 ng of genomic DNA served as TRB template. Material for sequencing was blood. The receptors come from a human donor who had recovered from COVID-19.

Relative to its sample, this clonotype is medium-sized (0.01 to 0.1%). The genes are TRBV29-1 and TRBJ2-7, with D possibly called TRBD1 or TRBD2 (5 bases each). Germline V gene data show CDR1 as SQVTM and CDR2 as ANQGSEA. Trimming removed 4 bases at V and 9 bases at J, with 16 bases between. The CDR3 sequence is 12 residues long. This CDR3 is CSVGWGSKGQYF. For the CDR3, the DNA is TGCAGCGTTGGTTGGGGGTCAAAGGGGCAGTACTTC.

J is TRBJ2-1 and V is TRBV6-2 or TRBV6-3; 11 nucleotides agree with TRBD2. This CDR3 has 19 amino acids. Germline assignment: CDR1 MNHEY and CDR2 SVGEGT. V was pared by 5 bases and J by 10 bases, with 22 bases of the junction left unmatched. DNA of the CDR3: TGTGCCAGCAGTCCACCGGGGGACAGGTTGGCACTAGCGGGAGTCGAGCAGTTCTTC. Encoded protein: CASSPPGDRLALAGVEQFF.

The sample holds a few counts of this clonotype. This chain links TRBV18 with TRBJ1-2; no firm D call. Germline CDR1 and CDR2: KGHSH and LQKENI. CDR3 length: 15 amino acids. Trimming left V 0 bases short and J 4 bases short, with 12 bases between. Written as DNA, the CDR3 is TGTGCCAGCTCACCACCGTCTCACGGTCCCTATGGCTACACCTTC. This encodes CASSPPSHGPYGYTF.

This clonotype is medium-sized. The chain recombines TRBV30 with TRBJ2-6; D remains unclear. With 3 bases removed from V and 6 bases from J, the gap between germline ends came to 9 bases. This CDR3 is built from 13 residues. The germline CDR1 and CDR2 sequences are GTSNPN and SVGIG (reference sequence). The CDR3 region has the DNA TGTGCCTGGAGGGGAAGTTCGGCCAACGTCCTGACTTTC. Translation: CAWRGSSANVLTF. The full variable domain, with the rest looked up from reference TRBV30 and TRBJ2-6, is SQTIHQWPATLVQPVGSPLSLECTVEGTSNPNLYWYRQAAGRGLQLLFYSVGIGQISSEVPQNLSASRPQDRQFILSSKKLLLSDSGFYLCAWRGSSANVLTFGAGSRLTVL.

This clonotype was counted only a few times. This chain joins TRBV5-4 and TRBJ1-1, with D unresolved. V was shortened by 5 bases and J by 5 bases, with 7 bases between the two germline ends. Per the germline V gene, CDR1 is SGHNT and CDR2 is YYREEE (reference sequence). This CDR3 has 11 residues. The CDR3 DNA is TGTGCCAGCAGGGGTAGGACTGAAGCTTTCTTT. It codes for CASRGRTEAFF.

The chain employs TRBV5-5 and TRBJ1-2, with a possible D match to TRBD1 (5 bases). Germline assignment: CDR1 SGHKS and CDR2 YYEKEE (reference sequence). V dropped 1 base and J dropped 3 bases, with 22 bases sitting between them. The CDR3 spans 18 residues. The CDR3 region has the DNA TGTGCCAGCAGCTTGTCTAGAGACCCATGGGGGGAGGACTATGGCTACACCTTC. Translating it yields CASSLSRDPWGEDYGYTF.

This clonotype has a handful of counts. This sequence joins TRBV5-1 and TRBJ2-1; weak D call: TRBD2 (6 bases). Germline V gene sequence: CDR1 SGHRS, CDR2 YFSETQ. V shed 4 bases and J shed 0 bases, with 17 bases lying between them. The CDR3 is 17 residues long. The CDR3 region has the DNA TGCGCCAGCAGCCCGGGGGAGGTGGGTCTCTCCTACAATGAGCAGTTCTTC. Its translation is CASSPGEVGLSYNEQFF.

In regard to this clonotype: This CDR3 fails to terminate in the conserved phenylalanine or tryptophan, so it likely reflects a read error. Because the CDR3's place on the DNA is in doubt, the DNA is left out and the CDR3 is given as listed by TCRdb. The chain is built from TRBV29-1 and TRBJ2-5; the tabulated D call, TRBD2, remains unverified against the DNA. The CDR3 spans 9 amino acids, including both terminal residues. Germline V gene data show CDR1 as SQVTM and CDR2 as ANQGSEA. Here the CDR3 reads CSVEGLAGV.

Judged by abundance, this clonotype is medium-sized. The rearrangement uses TRBV29-1 and TRBJ2-2; TRBD1 agrees at 8 bases. The CDR3 consists of 16 residues. The ends lost 4 bases at V and 4 bases at J; junction bases unmatched: 11. Germline loops: CDR1 SQVTM, CDR2 ANQGSEA. The CDR3 DNA follows: TGCAGCGTTGTTCTGGGGCAGGGGGCATCCACCGGGGAGCTGTTTTTT. This gives the protein CSVVLGQGASTGELFF.

The gene calls are TRBV30 and TRBJ1-1, with unresolved D. The CDR3 extends over 15 amino acids. Germline loops: CDR1 GTSNPN, CDR2 SVGIG (reference sequence). With 5 bases removed from V and 5 bases from J, the gap between germline ends came to 21 bases. Written as DNA, the CDR3 is TGTGCCTGGCGTAAGCCCCGGAGCGAGAGTACTGAAGCTTTCTTT. This gives the protein CAWRKPRSESTEAFF.

This chain joins TRBV5-3 and TRBJ1-1; D call uncertain. TRBV5-3 is filed as an ORF, its function uncertain. V lost 0 bases and J lost 12, with 12 bases in between. CDR3 size: 12 residues. CDR3 sequence (DNA): TGTGCCAGAAGCTTGGGGAACGGGAAAACTTTCTTT. Residues: CARSLGNGKTFF.

The CDR3 region has the DNA TGTGCCAGCCATGTCCGGGACAGGGCTGGTAATGAGCAGTTCTTC. It yields the protein CASHVRDRAGNEQFF. The rearrangement uses TRBV19 and TRBJ2-1, with TRBD1 matching 9 bases. Germline V lookup: CDR1 LNHDA, CDR2 SQIVND (reference sequence). This CDR3 comprises 15 residues. The junction had 13 bases not matched to a gene; V was cut back by 9 bases and J by 7 bases.

This clonotype was counted at least ten times. The chain uses TRBV19 and TRBJ2-7; tentative D call: TRBD1 (6 bases). This CDR3 has 15 amino acids. V lost 4 bases and J 2 bases, leaving 15 bases between the germline ends. CDR1 and CDR2 from the germline V gene are LNHDA and SQIVND (reference sequence). CDR3 sequence reads: CASSTQGTGPYEQYF. The CDR3, as DNA: TGTGCCAGTAGTACACAAGGAACAGGGCCCTACGAGCAGTACTTC.

The genes are TRBV6-2 or TRBV6-3 and TRBJ2-7; D is uncertain. Per germline, CDR1 MNHEY and CDR2 SVGEGT. The CDR3 has 12 residues. The V end lost 2 bases, the J end lost 8 bases, and 10 bases lay between the germline ends. The DNA of the CDR3 is TGTGCCAGCAGTTACGTCGGAGCCCAGCAGTACTTC. This translates into CASSYVGAQQYF.

This sequence joins TRBV27 and TRBJ2-1, with a possible D match to TRBD2 (5 bases). This CDR3 is 13 amino acids long. Trimming stripped 3 bases from V and 9 bases from J, with 12 bases between. The V gene's germline CDR1 is MNHEY and CDR2 SMNVEV (reference sequence). CDR3 region: CASSFEGPGEQFF. In DNA, the CDR3 is TGTGCCAGCAGTTTCGAGGGCCCGGGTGAGCAGTTCTTC.

This chain joins TRBV20-1 and TRBJ2-1; D call uncertain. CDR3 length: 12 residues. Germline-derived CDR1 and CDR2 are DFQATT and SNEGSKA (reference sequence). The ends were cut back, 1 base at V and 5 bases at J, with 6 bases in the middle. The CDR3 DNA reads as TGCAGTGCTAGAGTCCGGGACAATGAGCAGTTCTTC. This codes for CSARVRDNEQFF.

This clonotype was counted many times. The chain carries TRBV6-6 and TRBJ2-1; 11 bases line up with TRBD2. The CDR3 extends over 16 amino acids. Per germline, CDR1 MNHNY and CDR2 SVGAGI (reference sequence). The trim removed 5 bases at V and 10 bases at J, leaving 13 bases unmatched. CDR3: CASSRTTSGAPIEQFF. The CDR3 bases are TGTGCCAGCAGTCGCACGACTAGCGGGGCTCCAATCGAGCAGTTCTTC.